The T cell receptor beta chain under discussion was sequenced for a study of control samples from healthy donors and cancer patients (dated by TCRdb to between 2020 and 2021). The junction carries 25 bases between V and J, which are trimmed by 5 bases and 6 bases respectively. The CDR3 sequence holds 17 residues, the cysteine and phenylalanine included. The kept DNA is CDR3 alone, 51 bases in frame from the first base. According to the germline V gene (reference sequence), CDR1 reads MNHEY and CDR2 reads SMNVEV. Library method: the immunoSEQ multiplex PCR assay. The immuneACCESS repertoire file appears here via TCRdb, limited to in-frame rearrangements. These files lack a portion of the clones; in checked studies, under half of the deficit traces to unresolved V genes, and the cause of the others is not known. This sample is represented by 120,000 to 150,000 clones; over 85% of them were singletons. Of the sample, 5.8% is held by the ten largest clones.

Points on this clone: Its cognate antigen has yet to be identified. No per-base quality is available; no much larger clone lies one base away.

This chain is built from TRBV27 and TRBJ1-2; 5 matching bases give a weak D call of TRBD1. Sample: blood. This clonotype was sampled from a man aged 18-30 years in good health. DNA sequence: TGTGCCAGCAGTCCCGAATACCGTAGAGGGACGTCGGATGGCTACACCTTC. Its translation reads: CASSPEYRRGTSDGYTF.